This T cell receptor beta chain was captured by sequencing in a study of shared clonotypes between healthy human individuals (dated by TCRdb to about 2020). With respect to the entire study: The cohort included a few men and a couple of women between 18 and 49 years of age. For each donor, CD4 naive and CD4 memory were each run on three plates, CD8 naive on two plates, and CD8 memory on one plate. Blood TCR repertoires of a handful of healthy adults were deeply sequenced to estimate repertoire size and the extent of clonotype sharing between individuals. To increase sequencing depth and limit assay-specific biases, TCR repertoire library preparation and sequencing were carried out by different laboratories using diverse techniques. Leukapheresis yielded between about 0.9 and 9.5 billion PBMCs per donor. Study-wide conclusions, independent of this receptor: Pairwise subsampling indicated that sequencing depth was expected to affect the degree of clonotype sharing among donors. Because the study included only a small number of donors, the genetic and exposure-history diversity represented was limited. When a handful of donors were compared, the shared fraction of clonotypes was about 5% for naive CD4, 3.5% to 4% for naive CD8, about 2.5% for memory CD4, and 0.4% for memory CD8. Even with the large sequencing depth, rarefaction of the sorted-subset datasets indicated that sequencing was incomplete. Naive subsets generally had larger estimated clonotype richness than memory subsets did. Compared with non-shared clonotypes, the clonotypes found in all four sorted-subset donors had higher generation probabilities. Only blood was sampled, and tissue TCR repertoires likely differ from those in blood.

From cysteine to phenylalanine, the CDR3 is 14 amino acids long. The entry retains the CDR3 DNA only, 42 bases that are in frame from base 1. V is clipped by 2 bases and J by 2 bases, and the sequence between their germline boundaries is 8 bases long. Looking up the germline V gene (reference sequence) yields CDR1 MNHEY and CDR2 SMNVEV. Using the deep immunoSEQ assay, TCR CDR3 regions were amplified from genomic DNA by multiplex PCR. Extracted genomic DNA from each cell subset was spread evenly across all wells of several immunoSEQ 96-well plates, with each plate serving as a replicate. Each replicate PCR for sorted subsets received roughly 200 ng genomic DNA, equal to 30,000 or so T cell genomes. Purified libraries were quantified with a Qubit 3.0 fluorometer, sized on a Bioanalyzer 2100, and re-quantified with the KAPA Library Quantification kit. A separate single-read 150-cycle Illumina NextSeq 550 flow cell was used to sequence each immunoSEQ 96-well plate. The study's processing was this. The immunoSEQ output contained only junctional sequences without quality scores, so filtering could not match that applied to full-length reads. Sequences were annotated with PyIR, a Python wrapper for IgBLAST v1.9, and V/J genes and CDR3 were assigned using IMGT germline references. Reads were filtered out if the reads had weak V/J assignments (E-value above 1e-6), no CDR3, stop codons, out-of-frame junctions, or ambiguous translated residues. V3J clonotypes were defined as sequences sharing an identical inferred V gene, J gene, and CDR3 amino acid sequence. Percentage overlap between repertoires was calculated by dividing the number of shared unique clonotypes by the size of the smaller repertoire. Richness of each repertoire was evaluated using RTK rarefaction, the Chao1 estimator, and Recon v2.1 estimates of unobserved clonotypes. For all TCRbeta clonotypes obtained by the gDNA method from a handful of donors, generation probabilities were computed with OLGA. TCRdb re-hosts the immuneACCESS table, in-frame sequences only. Its copies lack some clones; in the studies checked, an unresolved V gene accounts for under half of them, and the cause for the rest is not known. V and J calls and clone size are given by that table; D and trimming were obtained from the DNA. This sample has around 1,000,000 clones in its table, and roughly 80% of those were observed once. The ten largest clones capture roughly 0.9% of the sample.

The donors were healthy, HIV-negative adults with no recently reported acute infections or vaccinations. Only Caucasian adults living in Nashville, Tennessee, USA were represented among the donors. CD4+ T cells were enriched through magnetic negative selection, after which naive cells were positively selected on CD45RA and the remaining negative fraction served as the memory subset. After blood collection by leukapheresis, PBMCs were isolated using Ficoll-Histopaque density gradient centrifugation and then cryopreserved in the vapor phase of liquid nitrogen. Purity and quantity of every magnetically sorted T cell population were checked by analytical flow cytometry. From each sorted fraction, genomic DNA was isolated and quantified by UV absorbance on a Nanodrop 2000c. As concerns this clone: The clone's antigen remains unknown. No clone much larger than this one lies a single base away; base qualities are absent.

The sequenced material came from memory CD4+ T cells from PBMCs. Sample cell subset or site, as interpreted from the label and publication: CD45RA-negative fraction. Recombination joined TRBV27 with TRBJ2-3, with the identity of the D gene unclear. The receptor's source is a man between 18 and 29 years old in good health. Some clones in this sample may be carry-over from other donors' samples. The CDR3 protein: CASSLTEITDTQYF. The DNA is as follows: TGTGCCAGCAGTTTAACCGAGATCACAGATACGCAGTATTTT.